This passage covers 18 T cell receptor beta chains from one sample sequenced in a study of cytomegalovirus exposure and HLA in healthy donors. It was with 60 Vbeta and 13 Jbeta primers that the PCR ran. The protocol was immunoSEQ multiplex PCR, while the TCRdb copy is restricted to in-frame clones and leaves out a portion. The repertoire consists of 90,000 to 140,000 clones, with about 81% occurring once and the leading ten covering approximately 2%. The sample comprised PBMCs. These receptors were taken from a man aged 25-45 years in good health and CMV-seronegative.

The rearrangement uses TRBV13 and TRBJ2-7; D may be TRBD2 (5 bases). V gave up 5 bases and J gave up 5 bases, with 10 bases separating them. Germline assignment: CDR1 PRHDT and CDR2 FYEKMQ (reference sequence). The CDR3 is made up of 12 amino acids. The CDR3 is CASSPQLDEQYF. The CDR3 DNA sequence: TGTGCCAGCAGCCCCCAACTAGACGAGCAGTACTTC.

The table lists this clone with a few counts. The V and J genes are TRBV5-1 and TRBJ1-1, with TRBD1 as a possible D gene (6 bases). CDR3 length: 15 residues. The germline V and J ends were trimmed by 4 bases and 5 bases, with 18 bases remaining between them. CDR1 and CDR2 from the germline V gene are SGHRS and YFSETQ. The CDR3 region has the DNA TGCGCCAGCAGCAACGGAAGGCAGCAGGGGACTGAAGCTTTCTTT. Encoded protein: CASSNGRQQGTEAFF.

The J gene is TRBJ2-3, the V gene TRBV30, with 8 nucleotides matching TRBD2. With 7 bases clipped from V and 5 bases from J, the junction kept 11 bases outside the gene matches. This CDR3 spans 14 amino acids. Germline lookup yields CDR1 GTSNPN and CDR2 SVGIG (reference sequence). The DNA for the CDR3 is TGTGCCTTAAATGGCGGGGGGCTCGGAGATACGCAGTATTTT. Encoded protein: CALNGGGLGDTQYF.

The chain links TRBV27 to TRBJ1-5; perhaps TRBD1 as D (5 bases). Germline-derived CDR1 and CDR2 are MNHEY and SMNVEV (reference sequence). Trimming cost V 1 base and J 3 bases, with 10 bases left between them. This CDR3 spans 15 amino acids. The CDR3 region is CASSLFRDPNQPQHF. CDR3 DNA sequence: TGTGCCAGCAGTTTATTCAGGGATCCCAATCAGCCCCAGCATTTT.

The genes are TRBV7-9 and TRBJ1-1; maybe TRBD1 (6 bases). CDR3 length equals 14 residues. V lost 2 bases, J lost 4 bases, and 11 bases lay in between. Per germline, CDR1 SEHNR and CDR2 FQNEAQ (reference sequence). The CDR3 region has the DNA TGTGCCAGCAGCTTATCCGGGACACTCACTGAAGCTTTCTTT. Protein product: CASSLSGTLTEAFF.

The chain joins TRBV28 to TRBJ1-2; D might be TRBD1 (6 bases). Germline CDR1 and CDR2: MDHEN and SYDVKM. The CDR3 is 17 residues long. The V end lost 3 bases, the J end lost 4 bases, and 21 bases lay between the germline ends. DNA for the CDR3: TGTGCCAGCAGTTTCCCCCCCGGGGGGGGGCGGGGCTATGGCTACACCTTC. Protein product: CASSFPPGGGRGYGYTF.

A few counts support this clone. The rearrangement joins TRBV6-5 to TRBJ2-7, with a weak D call TRBD1 (5 bases). The CDR3 length is 11 residues. Germline CDR1 MNHEY, CDR2 SVGAGI. The V and J ends lost 5 bases and 5 bases respectively, with 7 bases between them. In nucleotides, the CDR3 is TGTGCCAGCAGTCAGGGTCACGAGCAGTACTTC. This encodes CASSQGHEQYF.

The V call is TRBV5-4, the J call TRBJ2-3; D may be TRBD1 (6 bases). Germline CDR1 reads SGHNT; CDR2 reads YYREEE (reference sequence). V was cut by 0 bases and J by 2 bases, with 10 bases left in between. The CDR3 has 15 amino acids. For the CDR3, the DNA is TGTGCCAGCAGCTTGGGAGGGGGTAACACAGATACGCAGTATTTT. Amino acid sequence: CASSLGGGNTDTQYF.

This clone came up a few times. V usage is TRBV10-3 and J usage is TRBJ2-3; the match to TRBD2 covers 8 bases. The CDR3 has 13 residues. Unmatched junction bases numbered 5, after V lost 7 bases and J lost 5 bases. The germline V gene encodes CDR1 ENHRY and CDR2 SYGVKD. The CDR3 region has the DNA TGTGCCATCACGAGCGGGAGTGGAGATACGCAGTATTTT. Its protein is CAITSGSGDTQYF.

The rearrangement links TRBV28 to TRBJ2-7; 9 bases align to TRBD2. The CDR3 loop spans 13 amino acids. Germline V gene lookup returns CDR1 MDHEN and CDR2 SYDVKM. The J segment lost 5 bases and the V segment lost 7 bases, leaving 6 bases of the junction unmatched. The CDR3 DNA is TGTGCCAGCACCCGTAGCGGGAGTAACGAGCAGTACTTC. Its protein product is CASTRSGSNEQYF.

This clone was counted once. The chain uses TRBV6-5 and TRBJ1-2; D not certain. V was trimmed by 5 bases and J by 3 bases, leaving 10 bases between them. The CDR3 covers 13 residues. Germline V CDR1 and CDR2: MNHEY, SVGAGI. The CDR3 region is CASSVVRDYGYTF. DNA of the CDR3: TGTGCCAGCAGTGTGGTCCGAGACTATGGCTACACCTTC.

The rearrangement links TRBV7-2 to TRBJ2-5; 8 bases line up with TRBD2. The CDR3 loop spans 14 amino acids. Germline V gene sequence: CDR1 SGHTA, CDR2 FQGNSA. The J segment lost 4 bases and the V segment lost 2 bases, leaving 3 bases of the junction unmatched. The CDR3 protein is CASSLLAGSETQYF. The DNA of the CDR3 is TGTGCCAGCAGCTTATTAGCGGGATCAGAGACCCAGTACTTC.

The V gene is TRBV28, the J gene TRBJ2-3; 10 nucleotides line up with TRBD2. J lost 7 bases, V lost 1 base, and 11 bases had no gene match. Germline CDR1 and CDR2: MDHEN and SYDVKM. The CDR3 runs to 17 residues. In DNA form, the CDR3 reads TGTGCCAGCAGTTTATCTGGGCTAGCGGGAGTGTTGAATACGCAGTATTTT. Translating it yields CASSLSGLAGVLNTQYF. Based on the CDR3 plus reference TRBV28 and TRBJ2-3, the full variable domain is DVKVTQSSRYLVKRTGEKVFLECVQDMDHENMFWYRQDPGLGLRLIYFSYDVKMKEKGDIPEGYSVSREKKERFSLILESASTNQTSMYLCASSLSGLAGVLNTQYFGPGTRLTVL.

V gene TRBV28 combines with J gene TRBJ2-1, with 8 nucleotides matching TRBD2. With 5 bases clipped from V and 9 bases from J, the junction kept 18 bases outside the gene matches. The CDR3 loop spans 17 amino acids. CDR1 is MDHEN, CDR2 SYDVKM, per germline. The CDR3 coding sequence is TGTGCCAGCAGTAAGATAGTCGGGAGGGCCACGAGAATTGAGCAGTTCTTC. Its protein is CASSKIVGRATRIEQFF.

The chain has TRBV10-3 and TRBJ1-2, with 10 bases fitting TRBD1. This CDR3 spans 13 amino acids. Germline CDR1 is ENHRY and CDR2 is SYGVKD. Trimming took 8 bases from V and 6 from J; bases not matched to a gene: 6. DNA for the CDR3: TGTGCCATCGGACAGGGGGACGGGGATGGCTACACCTTC. Translated: CAIGQGDGDGYTF.

V and J are TRBV6-4 and TRBJ2-1; D might be TRBD1 (6 bases). Trimming stripped 7 bases from V and 3 bases from J, with 10 bases between. The CDR3 runs to 13 residues. Germline V gene data show CDR1 as MRHNA and CDR2 as SNTAGT. The CDR3 here is CASNRGHYNEQFF. As DNA, the CDR3 is TGTGCCAGCAATCGGGGACACTACAATGAGCAGTTCTTC.

Points on this clone: The identical CDR3 is also encoded by other nucleotide sequences in the sample. This chain uses TRBV6-4 with TRBJ2-3; a possible D gene is TRBD2 (5 bases). V lost 7 bases, J lost 8 bases, and 25 bases lay in between. There are 16 residues in the CDR3. Germline values: CDR1 MRHNA, CDR2 SNTAGT. The CDR3 sequence: CASTGDYPETPGTQYF. The CDR3 bases are TGTGCCAGCACCGGCGACTACCCGGAGACACCAGGTACGCAGTATTTT.

This clone has just a few counts. The chain carries TRBV30 and TRBJ2-1; 10 nucleotides line up with TRBD2. CDR1 GTSNPN and CDR2 SVGIG come from the germline V gene (reference sequence). The V gene end was trimmed by 0 bases and the J gene end by 4 bases; junction bases not matched to a gene: 6. This CDR3 is built from 16 residues. CDR3: CAWSVASGGLYNEQFF. The CDR3 DNA reads as TGTGCCTGGAGTGTAGCTAGCGGGGGCCTTTACAATGAGCAGTTCTTC.